These 14 T cell receptor beta chains were sequenced from one sample in a study of CD8+ T cells in alopecia areata. Regarding treatment: oral pan-JAK inhibitor, 5-10 mg twice daily. It was cDNA, reverse transcribed from extracted RNA, that served as the sequencing template. The method was immunoSEQ multiplex PCR; TCRdb's version includes in-frame clones alone and lacks a portion of them. The sample contains some 240,000 clones, under 75% of which appear only once. Material: CD4+ T cells sorted from blood, obtained at week 4, from a patient treated with tofacitinib. All receptors derive from a human donor with alopecia areata.

This clone showed up just a few times. CDR3 loop: CASSLIGAGASNQPQHF. Here the CDR3 DNA reads TGTGCCAGCAGCTTAATCGGGGCGGGGGCTTCGAATCAGCCCCAGCATTTT. This chain links TRBV7-2 with TRBJ1-5; tentative D call: TRBD1 (6 bases). CDR3 length: 17 amino acids. Trimming stripped 2 bases from V and 4 bases from J, with 18 bases between. CDR1 is SGHTA and CDR2 is FQGNSA in the germline V gene.

The V call is TRBV6-1, the J call TRBJ1-5; D call uncertain. This CDR3 region has 13 residues. Germline V CDR1 and CDR2: MNHNS, SASEGT. Trimming pared 5 bases from V and 7 bases from J, leaving 12 bases between. For the CDR3, the DNA is TGTGCCAGCAGTCCAGAGTATCGGCAGCCCCAGCATTTT. It translates to CASSPEYRQPQHF.

In its sample, this clone was seen a few times. The chain combines TRBV6-5 with TRBJ1-3; D uncertain. Germline V gives CDR1 MNHEY, CDR2 SVGAGI. CDR3 length: 13 amino acids. V gave up 0 bases and J gave up 2 bases, with 2 bases separating them. DNA of the CDR3: TGTGCCAGCAGTTACTCGACTGGAAACACCATATATTTT. Translation gives CASSYSTGNTIYF.

This chain's CDR3 is CSVVWQANTEAFF. DNA for the CDR3: TGCAGCGTTGTTTGGCAGGCCAACACTGAAGCTTTCTTT. The genes are TRBV29-1 and TRBJ1-1; D not resolved. Trimming cost V 4 bases and J 2 bases, with 11 bases left between them. Germline V lookup: CDR1 SQVTM, CDR2 ANQGSEA. CDR3 length: 13 amino acids.

The V gene is TRBV14, the J gene TRBJ1-1, with D hard to call. The CDR3 contains 13 residues. V lost 3 bases to trimming and J lost 1 base, with 6 bases between them. The germline V gene has CDR1 SGHDN and CDR2 FVKESK. Here the CDR3 DNA reads TGTGCCAGCAGCCATACACCGAACACTGAAGCTTTCTTT. Translation: CASSHTPNTEAFF.

The chain has TRBV5-6 and TRBJ2-3; maybe TRBD1 (6 bases). The CDR3 is 13 amino acids. The V end lost 3 bases, the J end lost 3 bases, and 8 bases lay between the germline ends. Germline lookup yields CDR1 SGHDT and CDR2 YYEEEE. DNA of the CDR3: TGTGCCAGCAGCTCTACAGGGACAGATACGCAGTATTTT. The encoded protein is CASSSTGTDTQYF.

This sequence joins TRBV29-1 and TRBJ1-2, with TRBD1 matching over 7 bases. CDR1 and CDR2 from the germline V gene are SQVTM and ANQGSEA. The ends lost 7 bases at V and 7 bases at J; junction bases unmatched: 9. The CDR3 extends over 12 amino acids. CDR3 DNA: TGCAGCGCTACAGGGGCACGGGGTGGCTACACCTTC. This codes for CSATGARGGYTF.

V is TRBV5-6 and J is TRBJ1-2, with D tentatively TRBD1 (5 bases). The CDR3 loop spans 14 amino acids. V lost 4 bases and J lost 6, with 16 bases in between. CDR1 and CDR2 (germline): SGHDT, YYEEEE. The CDR3 is CASSGRQGLNGYTF. In nucleotides, the CDR3 is TGTGCCAGCAGCGGGAGGCAGGGTCTCAATGGCTACACCTTC.

The chain is built from TRBV4-3 and TRBJ1-2; TRBD1 aligns across 7 bases. This CDR3 is 15 amino acids long. Germline lookup yields CDR1 LGHNA and CDR2 YSLEER. J was trimmed by 4 bases and V by 4 bases; bases with no gene match: 9. CDR3 DNA sequence: TGCGCCAGCAGCCCGAGAGGGGGCAGTAGCTATGGCTACACCTTC. It encodes CASSPRGGSSYGYTF.

This clone was counted a few times. The chain combines TRBV28 with TRBJ2-4; 10 bases line up with TRBD2. Trimming cost V 7 bases and J 0 bases; bases outside gene matches: 6. The CDR3 has 16 amino acids. Per germline, CDR1 MDHEN and CDR2 SYDVKM. For the CDR3, the DNA is TGTGCCAGCATCCCGGGACTAGCGCTAGCCAAAAACATTCAGTACTTC. Its protein product is CASIPGLALAKNIQYF.

This chain joins TRBV9 and TRBJ1-6; TRBD1 matches at 8 bases. Germline CDR1 is SGDLS and CDR2 is YYNGEE. The junction had 4 bases not matched to a gene; V was cut back by 4 bases and J by 10 bases. The CDR3 is 13 amino acids. DNA for the CDR3: TGTGCCAGCAGCTCCAGGGGGCACTCACCCCTCCACTTT. This gives the protein CASSSRGHSPLHF.

J is TRBJ2-1 and V is TRBV5-1; 8 bases are a match to TRBD1. Unmatched junction bases numbered 2, after V lost 3 bases and J lost 0 bases. The CDR3 extends over 15 amino acids. The germline CDR1 and CDR2 sequences are SGHRS and YFSETQ. For the CDR3, the DNA is TGCGCCAGCAGCTCCGGGACAGGCTCCTACAATGAGCAGTTCTTC. It specifies CASSSGTGSYNEQFF.

J is TRBJ2-3 and V is TRBV7-2; D is ambiguous. The CDR3 covers 14 residues. Deletions cut 3 bases from V and 2 bases from J, with 9 bases between. Per the germline V gene, CDR1 is SGHTA and CDR2 is FQGNSA. The CDR3 coding sequence is TGTGCCAGCAGCTTCGAAAGCAACACAGATACGCAGTATTTT. Translating gives CASSFESNTDTQYF.

This clone has only a few counts. The rearrangement joins TRBV30 to TRBJ2-1, with 8 bases lining up with TRBD2. Germline V gene lookup returns CDR1 GTSNPN and CDR2 SVGIG (reference sequence). Germline trimming cut 2 bases from V and 8 bases from J; bases unmatched to any gene: 11. The CDR3 totals 15 residues. The CDR3 nucleotides are TGTGCCTGGAGTTATGGTCGGACTAGCTCCTATGAGCAGTTCTTC. It is translated as CAWSYGRTSSYEQFF.